A selection of T cell receptor beta chains follows, all from one sample in a study of blood T cell repertoires in COVID-19. TCRdb's copy holds only in-frame clones and misses some; the assay was immunoSEQ multiplex PCR. The sample yields roughly 400,000 clones, 80% to 90% seen once. Sequenced sample: peripheral blood. The source is a woman aged 55 to 70 with COVID-19, enrolled during active disease. CDR3s include the opening cysteine and the closing phenylalanine or tryptophan. A D gene is named only where the DNA matches it firmly. Clone sizes are given selectively: once, few, many, or a class where the clone is expanded.

TGTGCCAGCAGCAGAACAGGTGTGAGAGAGCAGTACTTC CASSRTGVREQYF TRBJ2-7 . . TRBV3-1/TRBV3-2
TGTGCCAGCAGCCGCGTTCGCGAGCAGTACTTC CASSRVREQYF TRBJ2-7 . . TRBV5-8
TGCGCCAGCAGCTTGCCTATCGGGGCGGGGACAGATACGCAGTATTTT CASSLPIGAGTDTQYF TRBJ2-3 . . TRBV5-1
TGTGCCAGCACCGGGACAGGGGTAGGGACACCCCTCCACTTT CASTGTGVGTPLHF TRBJ1-6 TRBD1 . TRBV2
TGTGCCAGCAGTCGGGAGTCCCATGGGGGGGCTAAGGCCTACGAGCAGTACTTC CASSRESHGGAKAYEQYF TRBJ2-7 . . TRBV6-6
TGTGCCAGCAGTTTAACTCAAGAGACCCAGTACTTC CASSLTQETQYF TRBJ2-5 . . TRBV12-3/TRBV12-4
TGTGCCAGCAGCGTACACGGGACTGAAGCTTTCTTT CASSVHGTEAFF TRBJ1-1 . . TRBV5-6
TGTGCCAGCAGCTTGTGGAGCTCCTACAATGAGCAGTTCTTC CASSLWSSYNEQFF TRBJ2-1 . . TRBV5-5
TGTGCCAGCAGCCTGACTAGCGGGGGACCGAACACCGGGGAGCTGTTTTTT CASSLTSGGPNTGELFF TRBJ2-2 TRBD2 . TRBV7-3
TGTGCCAGTAGACCCAACAGGGGGGAGAACACTGAAGCTTTCTTT CASRPNRGENTEAFF TRBJ1-1 TRBD1 . TRBV19
TGCGCCAGCAGCTTGGGGGACAGGGGATCAGATACGCAGTATTTT CASSLGDRGSDTQYF TRBJ2-3 TRBD1 . TRBV5-1
TGTGCCAGCAGTTACTGGGCAGCCTCTGGGGCCAACGTCCTGACTTTC CASSYWAASGANVLTF TRBJ2-6 . . TRBV6-5
TGTGCCAGCAGCTTGGAGACAGGGGCTACTGGAAACACCATATATTTT CASSLETGATGNTIYF TRBJ1-3 TRBD1 . TRBV5-8
TGTGCCAGCAGCTTAGAAGGAGGAGGGCCCCAGCATTTT CASSLEGGGPQHF TRBJ1-5 . . TRBV7-9
TGTGCCAGCAGTTTAGGACTCTATGGCTACACCTTC CASSLGLYGYTF TRBJ1-2 . . TRBV12-3/TRBV12-4
TGTGCCAGTAGGCGGGGTCCTTCGAACACCGGGGAGCTGTTTTTT CASRRGPSNTGELFF TRBJ2-2 . . TRBV19
TGTGCTAGTGGTACGAGCTCTGGAAACACCATATATTTT CASGTSSGNTIYF TRBJ1-3 . . TRBV12-5
TGTGCCAGCAAATTAGGACTAGCGGGGGGACAGTACTTC CASKLGLAGGQYF TRBJ2-5 TRBD2 . TRBV7-2
TGTGCCAGCAGCCCGACAGTACTCTATGGCTACACCTTC CASSPTVLYGYTF TRBJ1-2 . . TRBV6-6
TGTGCTAGTGGTTTGGATCAGGGTATCAATCAGCCCCAGCATTTT CASGLDQGINQPQHF TRBJ1-5 . . TRBV12-5
TGTGCCAGCAGCCAGATTGCGGGGGGTGAAGCTTTCTTT CASSQIAGGEAFF TRBJ1-1 . . TRBV7-3
TGTGCCACCAGTGCGGGGACTGAAGCTTTCTTT CATSAGTEAFF TRBJ1-1 . . TRBV24-1
TGCGCCAGCAGCTTGGAAGCAGGGGCAAGGAATGAGCAGTTCTTC CASSLEAGARNEQFF TRBJ2-1 . . TRBV5-1
TGTGCCTGGAGTGTGAACGGGGATGAGCAGTTCTTC CAWSVNGDEQFF TRBJ2-1 . . TRBV30
TGTGCCAGCAGTGGCCACGGGGTCAATCAGCCCCAGCATTTT CASSGHGVNQPQHF TRBJ1-5 . . TRBV28
TGTGCCAGCAGTTACTCGGGGGGAAGTGGAAACACCATATATTTT CASSYSGGSGNTIYF TRBJ1-3 . . TRBV6-5
TGTGCCAGCAGCCGGGAGTCGGGAGGAACCGGGGAGCTGTTTTTT CASSRESGGTGELFF TRBJ2-2 TRBD2 . TRBV7-6
TGTGCCAGTAGTATGGGCCTAGCGGGGAACACAGATACGCAGTATTTT CASSMGLAGNTDTQYF TRBJ2-3 TRBD2 . TRBV19
TGTGCCAGCAGCCAAGAGTGGGTAGCGGGGAACACAGATACGCAGTATTTT CASSQEWVAGNTDTQYF TRBJ2-3 TRBD2 . TRBV3-1/TRBV3-2
TGTGCCAGCAGTGAAGGGACACCGCAGCCCCAGCATTTT CASSEGTPQPQHF TRBJ1-5 . . TRBV2
TGTGCCAGCTCACCAAGTGCGGTTAATGAAAAACTGTTTTTT CASSPSAVNEKLFF TRBJ1-4 . . TRBV18
TGTGCCAGCAGCCACTACAGGGTCCCTGGAAACACCATATATTTT CASSHYRVPGNTIYF TRBJ1-3 . few TRBV3-1/TRBV3-2
TGTGCCACCAGCAAAGGGACTAGCGGGGGGACCTACGAGCAGTACTTC CATSKGTSGGTYEQYF TRBJ2-7 TRBD2 . TRBV10-3
TGTGCCAGCACCGACGACAGGGGGCCTGGAAACACCATATATTTT CASTDDRGPGNTIYF TRBJ1-3 TRBD1 . TRBV6-5
TGTGCCAGCAGTGGCAGACAGGGGGCTAGGTTTTCACCCCTCCACTTT CASSGRQGARFSPLHF TRBJ1-6 TRBD1 . TRBV25-1